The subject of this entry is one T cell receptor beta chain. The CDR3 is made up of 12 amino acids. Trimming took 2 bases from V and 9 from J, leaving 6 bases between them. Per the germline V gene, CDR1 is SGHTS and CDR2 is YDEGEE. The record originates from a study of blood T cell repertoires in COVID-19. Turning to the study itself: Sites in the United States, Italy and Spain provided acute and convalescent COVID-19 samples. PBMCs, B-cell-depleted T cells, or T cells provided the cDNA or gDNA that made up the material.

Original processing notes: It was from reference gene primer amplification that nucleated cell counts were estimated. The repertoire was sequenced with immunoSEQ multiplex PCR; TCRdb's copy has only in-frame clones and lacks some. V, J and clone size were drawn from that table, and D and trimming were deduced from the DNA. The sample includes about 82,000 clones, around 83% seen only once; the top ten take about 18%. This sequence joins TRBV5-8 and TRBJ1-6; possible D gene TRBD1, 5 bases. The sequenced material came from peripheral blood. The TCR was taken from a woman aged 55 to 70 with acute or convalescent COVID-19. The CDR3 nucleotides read TGTGCCAGCAGCTTCAGGGTTTCACCCCTCCACTTT. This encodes CASSFRVSPLHF. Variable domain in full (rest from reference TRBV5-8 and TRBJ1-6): EAGVTQSPTHLIKTRGQQATLRCSPISGHTSVYWYQQALGLGLQFLLWYDEGEERNRGNFPPRFSGRQFPNYSSELNVNALELEDSALYLCASSFRVSPLHFGNGTRLTVT.